A single sample is the source of the 25 T cell receptor beta chains below, sequenced in a study of cytomegalovirus exposure and HLA in healthy donors. Amplification used 60 Vbeta primers and 13 Jbeta primers. Sequenced by immunoSEQ multiplex PCR; TCRdb stores in-frame clones only, minus some. The sample includes about 120,000 clones, approximately 69% seen only once; the top ten take more than 3.5%. The specimen sequenced was PBMCs. These receptors all stem from a man aged 35-49 years in good health and CMV-seropositive.

The rearrangement links TRBV18 to TRBJ2-1; 7 bases are shared with TRBD2. CDR3 size: 13 residues. From germline, CDR1 is KGHSH and CDR2 LQKENI. V lost 2 bases to trimming and J lost 7 bases; unmatched junction nucleotides: 2. The CDR3 sequence is CASSPTSDNEQFF. For the CDR3, the DNA is TGTGCCAGCTCACCAACTAGCGATAATGAGCAGTTCTTC.

The chain uses TRBV2 and TRBJ2-4; D perhaps matches TRBD2 (6 bases). The germline V gene has CDR1 SNHLY and CDR2 FYNNEI. The CDR3 contains 16 residues. Trimming took 8 bases from V and 0 from J, leaving 17 bases between them. CDR3 sequence reads: CASSPPGELAKNIQYF. In DNA, the CDR3 is TGTGCCAGCTCCCCCCCGGGGGAACTAGCCAAAAACATTCAGTACTTC.

The genes are TRBV7-9 and TRBJ2-1; 9 nucleotides match TRBD2. Trimming at V came to 4 bases and at J to 7 bases, leaving 5 bases not matched to a gene. CDR3 length equals 14 residues. The germline CDR1 and CDR2 sequences are SEHNR and FQNEAQ (reference sequence). CDR3 residues: CASSSIAGVNEQFF. DNA for the CDR3: TGTGCCAGCAGCTCGATAGCGGGAGTAAATGAGCAGTTCTTC.

The CDR3 DNA is TGTGCCAGCAGCGTAGGGGAGTCAACGTACCAAGAGACCCAGTACTTC. Amino acids: CASSVGESTYQETQYF. V usage is TRBV9 and J usage is TRBJ2-5; tentatively, D is TRBD2 (5 bases). Trimming pared 0 bases from V and 0 bases from J, leaving 12 bases between. The germline V gene encodes CDR1 SGDLS and CDR2 YYNGEE. The CDR3 has 16 residues.

The rearrangement links TRBV6-5 to TRBJ1-3; TRBD1 matches at 12 bases. From germline, CDR1 is MNHEY and CDR2 SVGAGI. Germline trimming cut 4 bases from V and 2 bases from J; bases unmatched to any gene: 3. CDR3 length: 16 residues. In nucleotides, the CDR3 is TGTGCCAGCAGTTTCCGGGACAGGGGGCCTGGAAACACCATATATTTT. Amino acid sequence: CASSFRDRGPGNTIYF.

The CDR3, as DNA: TGTGCCAGCAGTGAGCTTAATCAGCCCCAGCATTTT. Protein product: CASSELNQPQHF. This chain uses TRBV28 with TRBJ1-5; D call uncertain. V lost 5 bases, J lost 4 bases, and 6 bases lay in between. Germline loops: CDR1 MDHEN, CDR2 SYDVKM. The CDR3 consists of 12 residues.

V and J are TRBV6-4 and TRBJ2-1; 15 bases match TRBD2. There are 13 residues in the CDR3. Germline CDR1 and CDR2: MRHNA and SNTAGT. J gave up 14 bases and V 4 bases, and 3 bases lay outside the gene matches. The CDR3 reads CASSGGTSGRKFF. The CDR3 DNA follows: TGTGCCAGCAGTGGGGGGACTAGCGGGAGGAAGTTCTTC.

The chain has TRBV7-3 and TRBJ2-1, with 9 bases matching TRBD1. This CDR3 has 14 residues. CDR1 is SGHTA, CDR2 FQGTGA, per germline. V shed 5 bases, J shed 7 bases, and the junction held 6 bases outside the gene matches. The CDR3, as DNA: TGTGCCAGCAGCCGAACCGGGACAGGGAATGAGCAGTTCTTC. This codes for CASSRTGTGNEQFF.

This chain connects TRBV29-1 to TRBJ2-5; perhaps TRBD2 as D (7 bases). The DNA matches TRBJ2-7 better at its end, which makes the J call doubtful. Germline V lookup: CDR1 SQVTM, CDR2 ANQGSEA. The CDR3 extends over 11 amino acids. CDR3 coding DNA: TGCAGCGCCGGGGAGGGGGACGAGCAGTACTTC. The encoded protein is CSAGEGDEQYF.

A single count supports this clone. The gene calls are TRBV19 and TRBJ2-2; 11 bases fit TRBD2. This CDR3 has 17 amino acids. Trimming cost V 5 bases and J 0 bases; bases outside gene matches: 5. CDR1 and CDR2 from the germline V gene are LNHDA and SQIVND (reference sequence). The CDR3 DNA is TGTGCCAGTAGTTTCCTAGCGGGAGGAGCGAACACCGGGGAGCTGTTTTTT. It specifies CASSFLAGGANTGELFF.

Regarding this clone: Within the sample, other DNA sequences also encode this same CDR3. The genes are TRBV2 and TRBJ2-3; TRBD2 might be the D (6 bases). The germline V gene has CDR1 SNHLY and CDR2 FYNNEI. Trimming pared 5 bases from V and 1 base from J, leaving 7 bases between. The CDR3 is 13 residues long. CDR3 DNA: TGTGCCAGCAGTTTAGCGGGCACAGATACGCAGTATTTT. Amino acid sequence: CASSLAGTDTQYF.

The chain couples TRBV7-2 to TRBJ2-1, with TRBD2 identical over 10 bases. CDR3 length equals 17 residues. Germline V CDR1 and CDR2: SGHTA, FQGNSA. V shed 1 base, J shed 2 bases, and the junction held 5 bases outside the gene matches. CDR3 in amino acids: CASSLEPLAGAYNEQFF. The CDR3 DNA reads TGTGCCAGCAGCTTAGAACCCCTAGCGGGAGCCTACAATGAGCAGTTCTTC.

The V and J genes are TRBV4-3 and TRBJ2-2; D ambiguous. The CDR3 runs to 15 residues. Germline CDR1 is LGHNA and CDR2 is YSLEER. The V end lost 0 bases, the J end lost 4 bases, and 9 bases lay between the germline ends. The CDR3 region has the DNA TGCGCCAGCAGCCAAGATCGGTTCCGCACCGGGGAGCTGTTTTTT. Amino acids: CASSQDRFRTGELFF.

This clone was found a few times. The J gene is TRBJ2-7, the V gene TRBV27, with TRBD2 matching over 10 bases. This CDR3 has 16 amino acids. The J segment lost 6 bases and the V segment lost 5 bases, leaving 13 bases of the junction unmatched. Germline CDR1 reads MNHEY; CDR2 reads SMNVEV (reference sequence). The CDR3 region has the DNA TGTGCCAGCAGTCGTTATGTTCTAGCGGGAGCGCTCGAGCAGTACTTC. It encodes CASSRYVLAGALEQYF.

The chain couples TRBV6-5 to TRBJ1-1, with D possibly TRBD1 on 5 matching bases. This CDR3 comprises 13 residues. The germline gives CDR1 MNHEY, CDR2 SVGAGI. V lost 6 bases and J lost 5, with 13 bases in between. The CDR3 DNA reads as TGTGCCAGCAGATCCGACGGGGGGACTGAAGCTTTCTTT. Translating it yields CASRSDGGTEAFF.

V is TRBV9 and J is TRBJ2-7, with TRBD2 matching 12 bases. Germline CDR1 is SGDLS and CDR2 is YYNGEE. Losses at the gene ends were 0 bases for V and 1 base for J; bases not matched to a gene: 2. The CDR3 runs 16 residues. The CDR3 coding sequence is TGTGCCAGCAGCGTAGGGACTAGCGGGACATCCTACGAGCAGTACTTC. The encoded protein is CASSVGTSGTSYEQYF.

This chain links TRBV5-4 with TRBJ1-5, with 7 nucleotides matching TRBD1. The germline CDR1 and CDR2 sequences are SGHNT and YYREEE (reference sequence). Unmatched junction bases numbered 4, after V lost 1 base and J lost 3 bases. This CDR3 contains 15 residues. The CDR3 nucleotides read TGTGCCAGCAGCTTGCAGGGGGTAGCCAATCAGCCCCAGCATTTT. Encoded protein: CASSLQGVANQPQHF. The full variable domain, with the rest looked up from reference TRBV5-4 and TRBJ1-5, is ETGVTQSPTHLIKTRGQQVTLRCSSQSGHNTVSWYQQALGQGPQFIFQYYREEENGRGNFPPRFSGLQFPNYSSELNVNALELDDSALYLCASSLQGVANQPQHFGDGTRLSIL.

This chain connects TRBV7-8 to TRBJ1-2, with 10 nucleotides matching TRBD1. Germline V lookup: CDR1 SGHVS, CDR2 FQNEAQ. After removal of 2 bases from V and 3 bases from J, the junction contained 12 bases not matched to a gene. The CDR3 runs 18 residues. CDR3 in DNA: TGTGCCAGCAGCTTATCCACAACCTTGACAGGGGGCGACTATGGCTACACCTTC. This gives the protein CASSLSTTLTGGDYGYTF.

The chain uses TRBV4-1 and TRBJ1-5; D gene ambiguous. CDR1 MGHRA and CDR2 YSYEKL come from the germline V gene. The CDR3 length is 15 residues. Trimming pared 1 base from V and 4 bases from J, leaving 11 bases between. The CDR3 protein is CASSQAVGGNQPQHF. CDR3 in DNA: TGCGCCAGCAGCCAAGCCGTAGGCGGAAATCAGCCCCAGCATTTT.

The CDR3 reads CASSARASGTGYGYTF. The CDR3 coding sequence is TGTGCCAGCAGCGCTCGTGCTTCCGGGACAGGGTATGGCTACACCTTC. The chain links TRBV7-9 to TRBJ1-2, with 9 bases that match TRBD1. This CDR3 region has 16 residues. CDR1 is SEHNR and CDR2 is FQNEAQ in the germline V gene (reference sequence). V shed 5 bases, J shed 5 bases, and the junction held 12 bases outside the gene matches.

The chain carries TRBV7-7 and TRBJ2-7; 7 bases align to TRBD2. In germline, CDR1 is SSHAT, CDR2 FNYEAQ (reference sequence). The junction had 6 bases not matched to a gene; V was cut back by 5 bases and J by 2 bases. The CDR3 runs to 14 residues. The CDR3, as DNA: TGTGCCAGCAGCCCCAGGGAGGGGCCCTACGAGCAGTACTTC. Its translation: CASSPREGPYEQYF.

The rearrangement uses TRBV6-1 and TRBJ1-6, with D unresolved. The CDR3 is 16 residues long. The V end was cut by 4 bases, the J end by 0 bases, with 10 bases between. The germline V gene encodes CDR1 MNHNS and CDR2 SASEGT. CDR3 sequence (DNA): TGTGCCAGCAGTGTAGAGGGCTACTCCTATAATTCACCCCTCCACTTT. Its protein product is CASSVEGYSYNSPLHF.

V usage is TRBV4-2 and J usage is TRBJ1-1; maybe TRBD1 (5 bases). Trimming cost V 0 bases and J 4 bases, with 12 bases left between them. CDR1 and CDR2 from the germline V gene are LGHNA and YNFKEQ. This CDR3 is built from 15 residues. CDR3 sequence (DNA): TGTGCCAGCAGCCAAGAAGAGGCAGGGCTCACTGAAGCTTTCTTT. Protein: CASSQEEAGLTEAFF.

This clone has a single count. The chain carries TRBV6-5 and TRBJ1-4; D unclear. From germline, CDR1 is MNHEY and CDR2 SVGAGI. The CDR3 contains 15 residues. Between the trimmed V and J ends, which lost 3 bases and 5 bases, there was a span of 13 bases. The CDR3, as DNA: TGTGCCAGCAGTTATGAGGGTCAGAGGAATGAAAAACTGTTTTTT. Encoded protein: CASSYEGQRNEKLFF.

This chain joins TRBV5-1 and TRBJ2-1; D may be TRBD1 (7 bases). V was trimmed by 6 bases and J by 6 bases, leaving 13 bases between them. CDR1 SGHRS and CDR2 YFSETQ come from the germline V gene. This CDR3 contains 13 residues. CDR3 sequence reads: CASTPGGSNEQFF. In DNA form, the CDR3 reads TGCGCCAGCACCCCAGGGGGGTCCAATGAGCAGTTCTTC.